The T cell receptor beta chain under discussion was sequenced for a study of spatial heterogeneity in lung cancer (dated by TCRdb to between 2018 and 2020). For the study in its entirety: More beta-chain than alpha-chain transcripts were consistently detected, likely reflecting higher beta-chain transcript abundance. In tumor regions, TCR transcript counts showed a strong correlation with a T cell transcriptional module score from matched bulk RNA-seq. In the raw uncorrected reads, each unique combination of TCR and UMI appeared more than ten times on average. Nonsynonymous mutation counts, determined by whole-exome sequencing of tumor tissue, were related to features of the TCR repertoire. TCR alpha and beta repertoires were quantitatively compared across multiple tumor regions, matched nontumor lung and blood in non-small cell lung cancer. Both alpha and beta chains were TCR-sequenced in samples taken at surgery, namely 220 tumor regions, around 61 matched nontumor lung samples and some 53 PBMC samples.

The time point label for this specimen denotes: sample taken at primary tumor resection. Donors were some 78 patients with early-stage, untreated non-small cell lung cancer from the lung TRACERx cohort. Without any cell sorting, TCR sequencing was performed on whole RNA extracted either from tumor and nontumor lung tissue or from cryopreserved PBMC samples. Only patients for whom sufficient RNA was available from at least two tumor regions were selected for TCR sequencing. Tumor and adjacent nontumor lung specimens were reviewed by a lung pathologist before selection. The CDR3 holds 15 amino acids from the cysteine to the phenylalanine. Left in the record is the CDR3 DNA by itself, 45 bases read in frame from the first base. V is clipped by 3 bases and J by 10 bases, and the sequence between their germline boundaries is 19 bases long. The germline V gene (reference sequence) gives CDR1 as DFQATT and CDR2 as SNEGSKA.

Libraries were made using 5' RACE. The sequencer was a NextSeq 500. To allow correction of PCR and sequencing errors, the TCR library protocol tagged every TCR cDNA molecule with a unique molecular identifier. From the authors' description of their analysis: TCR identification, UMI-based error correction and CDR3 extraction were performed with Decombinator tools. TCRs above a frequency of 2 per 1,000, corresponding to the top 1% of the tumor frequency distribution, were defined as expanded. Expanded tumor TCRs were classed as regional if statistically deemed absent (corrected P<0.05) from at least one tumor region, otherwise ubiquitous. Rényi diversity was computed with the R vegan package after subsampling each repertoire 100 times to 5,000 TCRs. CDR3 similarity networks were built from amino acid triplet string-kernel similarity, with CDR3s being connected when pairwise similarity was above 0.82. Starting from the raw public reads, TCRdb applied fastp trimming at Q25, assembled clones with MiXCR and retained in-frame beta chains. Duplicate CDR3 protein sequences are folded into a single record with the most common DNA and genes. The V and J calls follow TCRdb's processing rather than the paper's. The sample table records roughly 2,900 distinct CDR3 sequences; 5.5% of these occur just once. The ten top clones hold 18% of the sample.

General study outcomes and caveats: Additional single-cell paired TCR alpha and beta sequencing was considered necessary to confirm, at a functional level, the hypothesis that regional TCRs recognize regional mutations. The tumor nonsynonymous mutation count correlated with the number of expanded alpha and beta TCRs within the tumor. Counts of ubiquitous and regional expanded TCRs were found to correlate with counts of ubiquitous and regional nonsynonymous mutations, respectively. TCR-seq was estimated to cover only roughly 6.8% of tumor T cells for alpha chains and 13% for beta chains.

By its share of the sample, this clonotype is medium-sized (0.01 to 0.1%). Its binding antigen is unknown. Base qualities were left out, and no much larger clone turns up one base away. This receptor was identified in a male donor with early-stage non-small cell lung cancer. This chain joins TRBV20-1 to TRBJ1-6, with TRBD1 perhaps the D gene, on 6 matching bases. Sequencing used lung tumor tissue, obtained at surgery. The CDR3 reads CSASPLDSSGSPLHF. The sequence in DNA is TGCAGTGCTAGCCCGTTGGACAGTTCTGGCTCACCCCTCCACTTT.